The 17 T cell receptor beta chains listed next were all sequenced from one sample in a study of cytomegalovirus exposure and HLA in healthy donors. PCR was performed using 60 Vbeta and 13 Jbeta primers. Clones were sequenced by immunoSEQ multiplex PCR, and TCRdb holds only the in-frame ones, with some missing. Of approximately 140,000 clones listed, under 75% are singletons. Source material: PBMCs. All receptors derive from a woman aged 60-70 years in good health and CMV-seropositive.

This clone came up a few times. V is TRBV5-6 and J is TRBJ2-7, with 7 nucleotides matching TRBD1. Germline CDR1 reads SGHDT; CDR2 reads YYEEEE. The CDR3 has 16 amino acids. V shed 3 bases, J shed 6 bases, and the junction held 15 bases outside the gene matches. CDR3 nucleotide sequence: TGTGCCAGCAGCTCCACTAACCGGGACAGCATCCGCGAGCAGTACTTC. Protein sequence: CASSSTNRDSIREQYF.

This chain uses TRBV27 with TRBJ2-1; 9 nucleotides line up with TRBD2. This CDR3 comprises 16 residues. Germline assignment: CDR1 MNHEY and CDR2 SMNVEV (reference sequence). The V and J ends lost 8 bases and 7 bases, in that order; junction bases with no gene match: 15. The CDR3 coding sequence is TGTGCCAGCCGCCGGTCTGGGGCGGGAGGGATGAATGAGCAGTTCTTC. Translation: CASRRSGAGGMNEQFF.

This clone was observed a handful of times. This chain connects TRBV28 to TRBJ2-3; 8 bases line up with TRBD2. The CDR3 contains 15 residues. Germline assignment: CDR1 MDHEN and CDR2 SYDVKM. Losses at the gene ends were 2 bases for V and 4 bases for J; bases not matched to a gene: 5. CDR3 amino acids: CASSLTGGVADTQYF. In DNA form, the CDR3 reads TGTGCCAGCAGTTTAACGGGAGGGGTCGCAGATACGCAGTATTTT.

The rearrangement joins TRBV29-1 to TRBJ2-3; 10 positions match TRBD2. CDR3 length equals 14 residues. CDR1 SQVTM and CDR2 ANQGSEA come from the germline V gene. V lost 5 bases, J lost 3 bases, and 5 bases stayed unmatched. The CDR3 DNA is TGCAGCGTTCCCCTAGCGGGAGTTACAGATACGCAGTATTTT. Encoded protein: CSVPLAGVTDTQYF.

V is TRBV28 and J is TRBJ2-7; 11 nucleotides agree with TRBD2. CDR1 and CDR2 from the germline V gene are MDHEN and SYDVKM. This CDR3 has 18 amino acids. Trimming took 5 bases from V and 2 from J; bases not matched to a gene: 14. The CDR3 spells CASSQQGRGTSGPYEQYF. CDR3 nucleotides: TGTGCCAGCAGTCAACAGGGTAGAGGGACTAGCGGTCCCTACGAGCAGTACTTC. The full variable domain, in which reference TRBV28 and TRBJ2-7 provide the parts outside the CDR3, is DVKVTQSSRYLVKRTGEKVFLECVQDMDHENMFWYRQDPGLGLRLIYFSYDVKMKEKGDIPEGYSVSREKKERFSLILESASTNQTSMYLCASSQQGRGTSGPYEQYFGPGTRLTVT.

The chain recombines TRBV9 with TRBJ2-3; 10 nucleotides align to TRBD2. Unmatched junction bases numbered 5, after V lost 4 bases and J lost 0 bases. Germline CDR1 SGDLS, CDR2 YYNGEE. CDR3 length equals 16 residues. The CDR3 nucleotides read TGTGCCAGCAGCACAGGACTAGCGGAGAGCACAGATACGCAGTATTTT. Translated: CASSTGLAESTDTQYF.

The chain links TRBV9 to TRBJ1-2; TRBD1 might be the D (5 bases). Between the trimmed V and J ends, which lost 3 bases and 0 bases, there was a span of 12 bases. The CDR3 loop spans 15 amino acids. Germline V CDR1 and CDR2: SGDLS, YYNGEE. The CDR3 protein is CASSAVLGANYGYTF. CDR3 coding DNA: TGTGCCAGCAGCGCCGTCCTAGGGGCTAACTATGGCTACACCTTC. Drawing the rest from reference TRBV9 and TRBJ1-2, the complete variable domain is DSGVTQTPKHLITATGQRVTLRCSPRSGDLSVYWYQQSLDQGLQFLIQYYNGEERAKGNILERFSAQQFPDLHSELNLSSLELGDSALYFCASSAVLGANYGYTFGSGTRLTVV.

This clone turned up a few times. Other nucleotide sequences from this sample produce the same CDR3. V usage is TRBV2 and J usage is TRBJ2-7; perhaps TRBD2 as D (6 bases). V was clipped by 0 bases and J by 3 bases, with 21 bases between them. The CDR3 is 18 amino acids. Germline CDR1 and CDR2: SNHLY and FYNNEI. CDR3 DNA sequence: TGTGCCAGCAGTGAAGCGCCTAGCGTAGGCCTTGCAGTCTACGAGCAGTACTTC. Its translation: CASSEAPSVGLAVYEQYF.

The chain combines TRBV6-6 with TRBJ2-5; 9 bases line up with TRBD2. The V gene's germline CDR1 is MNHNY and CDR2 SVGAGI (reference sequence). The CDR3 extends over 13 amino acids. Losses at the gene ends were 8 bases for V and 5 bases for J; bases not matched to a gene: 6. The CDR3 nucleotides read TGTGCCAGCGGGGCTAGCGGGAAGGAGACCCAGTACTTC. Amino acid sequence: CASGASGKETQYF.

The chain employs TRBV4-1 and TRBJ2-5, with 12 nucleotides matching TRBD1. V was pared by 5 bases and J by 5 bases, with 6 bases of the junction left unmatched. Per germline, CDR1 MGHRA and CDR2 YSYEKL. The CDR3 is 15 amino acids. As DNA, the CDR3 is TGCGCCAGCAGCAAGGGGACAGGGGGCGCGGAGACCCAGTACTTC. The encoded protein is CASSKGTGGAETQYF.

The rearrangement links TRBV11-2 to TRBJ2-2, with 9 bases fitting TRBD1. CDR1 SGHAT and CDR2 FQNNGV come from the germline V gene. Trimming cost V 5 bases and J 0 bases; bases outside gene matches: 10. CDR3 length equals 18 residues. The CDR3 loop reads CASSTRSGQGPNTGELFF. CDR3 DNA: TGTGCCAGCAGCACCCGTAGCGGACAGGGGCCGAACACCGGGGAGCTGTTTTTT. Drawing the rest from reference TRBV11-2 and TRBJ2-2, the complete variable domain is EAGVAQSPRYKIIEKRQSVAFWCNPISGHATLYWYQQILGQGPKLLIQFQNNGVVDDSQLPKDRFSAERLKGVDSTLKIQPAKLEDSAVYLCASSTRSGQGPNTGELFFGEGSRLTVL.

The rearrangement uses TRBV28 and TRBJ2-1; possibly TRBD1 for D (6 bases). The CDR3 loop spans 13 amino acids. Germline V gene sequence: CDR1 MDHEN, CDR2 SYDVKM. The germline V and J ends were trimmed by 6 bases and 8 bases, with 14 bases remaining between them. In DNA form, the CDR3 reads TGTGCCAGCAGCCTATACAGGGAACATGAGCAGTTCTTC. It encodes CASSLYREHEQFF.

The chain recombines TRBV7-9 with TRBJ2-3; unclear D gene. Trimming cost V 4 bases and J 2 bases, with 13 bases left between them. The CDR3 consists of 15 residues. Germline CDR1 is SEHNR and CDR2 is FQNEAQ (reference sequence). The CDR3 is CASSSVRPVTDTQYF. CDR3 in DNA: TGTGCCAGCAGCTCTGTGCGGCCCGTCACAGATACGCAGTATTTT. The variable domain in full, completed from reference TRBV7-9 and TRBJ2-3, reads DTGVSQNPRHKITKRGQNVTFRCDPISEHNRLYWYRQTLGQGPEFLTYFQNEAQLEKSRLLSDRFSAERPKGSFSTLEIQRTEQGDSAMYLCASSSVRPVTDTQYFGPGTRLTVL.

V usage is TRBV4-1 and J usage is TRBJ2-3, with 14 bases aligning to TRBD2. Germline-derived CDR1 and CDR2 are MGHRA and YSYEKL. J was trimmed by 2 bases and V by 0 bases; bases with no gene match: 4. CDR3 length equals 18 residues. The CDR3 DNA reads TGCGCCAGCAGCCAAGAAAGGACTAGCGGGAGGTTCACAGATACGCAGTATTTT. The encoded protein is CASSQERTSGRFTDTQYF.

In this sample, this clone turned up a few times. This CDR3 is CASSLTGTSAYNEQFF. The CDR3, as DNA: TGTGCCAGCAGCCTCACCGGGACTAGCGCTTACAATGAGCAGTTCTTC. The chain carries TRBV7-2 and TRBJ2-1; 10 bases line up with TRBD2. Germline V CDR1 and CDR2: SGHTA, FQGNSA. CDR3 length: 16 amino acids. The J segment lost 4 bases and the V segment lost 5 bases, leaving 8 bases of the junction unmatched.

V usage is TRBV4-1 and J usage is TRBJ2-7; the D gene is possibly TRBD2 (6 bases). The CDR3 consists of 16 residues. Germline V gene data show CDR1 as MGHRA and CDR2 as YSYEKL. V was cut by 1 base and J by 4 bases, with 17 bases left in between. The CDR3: CASSQGGESVRYEQYF. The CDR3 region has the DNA TGCGCCAGCAGCCAAGGGGGGGAATCGGTTCGGTACGAGCAGTACTTC.

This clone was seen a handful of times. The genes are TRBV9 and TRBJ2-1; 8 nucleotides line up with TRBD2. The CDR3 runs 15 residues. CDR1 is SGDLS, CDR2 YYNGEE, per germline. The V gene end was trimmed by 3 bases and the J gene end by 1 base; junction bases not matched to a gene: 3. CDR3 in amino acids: CASSELAGSYNEQFF. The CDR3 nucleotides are TGTGCCAGCAGCGAGTTAGCGGGATCCTACAATGAGCAGTTCTTC.